These T cell receptor beta chains were read from a single sample in a study of CD8+CD57+ T cells in acquired aplastic anemia. TCRdb called the reads again in MiXCR, with one record for every CDR3 protein. Among around 180,000 distinct CDR3 sequences listed, 63% were seen once. Sequencing input: sorted CD4+, CD8+, or CD8+CD57+ T cells (not recorded which) from PBMCs. Receptors originate from a human donor in good health. The CDR3 runs from the conserved cysteine through the conserved F or W. Fields, in order: CDR3 DNA, CDR3 protein, D gene, V gene, clone size, J gene. A D gene is named only where the DNA matches it firmly. Size values are once, few and many counts, or a class for expanded clones, and some rows have none.

CDR3 DNA: TGCAGCGTTGGGAGAGGCATCAAAAACATTCAGTACTTC; CDR3 protein: CSVGRGIKNIQYF; D gene: -; V gene: TRBV29-1; clone size: -; J gene: TRBJ2-4
CDR3 DNA: TGCAGTGCAAGAAAGCCTAGCGGGGGGACTAGCACAGATACGCAGTATTTT; CDR3 protein: CSARKPSGGTSTDTQYF; D gene: TRBD2; V gene: TRBV20-1; clone size: -; J gene: TRBJ2-3
CDR3 DNA: TGCGCCAGCAGCCCCGGGCGGACAGGCGATAACTTCTATGGCTACACCTTC; CDR3 protein: CASSPGRTGDNFYGYTF; D gene: TRBD1; V gene: TRBV5-1; clone size: -; J gene: TRBJ1-2
CDR3 DNA: TGTGCCAGCAGCTTAAACGCACCGTCCGTGGCCGGGGAGCTGTTTTTT; CDR3 protein: CASSLNAPSVAGELFF; D gene: -; V gene: TRBV7-3; clone size: few; J gene: TRBJ2-2
CDR3 DNA: TGTGCCAGCAGCGCCGTCTCTTACGAGCAGTACTTC; CDR3 protein: CASSAVSYEQYF; D gene: -; V gene: TRBV7-8; clone size: many; J gene: TRBJ2-7
CDR3 DNA: TGTGCCAGTAGACCGGGACGGACTAGCAATCAGCCCCAGCATTTT; CDR3 protein: CASRPGRTSNQPQHF; D gene: -; V gene: TRBV19; clone size: -; J gene: TRBJ1-5
CDR3 DNA: TGTGCCAGCAGCTCCCGGCCTGGGGACGAGCAGTACTTC; CDR3 protein: CASSSRPGDEQYF; D gene: -; V gene: TRBV7-2; clone size: few; J gene: TRBJ2-7
CDR3 DNA: TGCAGTGCTAGAGAGGTCAGTCGTGACGTCCTGACTTTC; CDR3 protein: CSAREVSRDVLTF; D gene: -; V gene: TRBV20-1; clone size: -; J gene: TRBJ2-6
CDR3 DNA: TGTGCCAGCAGTTTATTAGGGACAGGGGTCTACGAGCAGTACTTC; CDR3 protein: CASSLLGTGVYEQYF; D gene: TRBD1; V gene: TRBV28; clone size: few; J gene: TRBJ2-7
CDR3 DNA: TGCAGTGCTAGAGATATCGAGCGGGATTACACAGATACGCAGTATTTT; CDR3 protein: CSARDIERDYTDTQYF; D gene: TRBD2; V gene: TRBV20-1; clone size: many; J gene: TRBJ2-3
CDR3 DNA: TGTGCCAGCAGCTTAGCGTTGTCAGGGAGCTGGTATGGCTACACCTTC; CDR3 protein: CASSLALSGSWYGYTF; D gene: -; V gene: TRBV7-9; clone size: -; J gene: TRBJ1-2
CDR3 DNA: TGCAGTTGGCGGGACGGAGCCTACGAGCAGTACTTC; CDR3 protein: CSWRDGAYEQYF; D gene: -; V gene: TRBV20-1; clone size: few; J gene: TRBJ2-7
CDR3 DNA: TGCAGTGCCGTCAGGGTCACCGGGGAGCTGTTTTTT; CDR3 protein: CSAVRVTGELFF; D gene: -; V gene: TRBV20-1; clone size: -; J gene: TRBJ2-2
CDR3 DNA: TGCAGTGCTAGAGATCTAGATGGCTCCTACGAGCAGTACTTC; CDR3 protein: CSARDLDGSYEQYF; D gene: -; V gene: TRBV20-1; clone size: -; J gene: TRBJ2-7
CDR3 DNA: TGTGCCAGCAGTTTGGTGACAGGGGGCGAGCAGTACTTC; CDR3 protein: CASSLVTGGEQYF; D gene: TRBD1; V gene: TRBV12-3/TRBV12-4; clone size: -; J gene: TRBJ2-7
CDR3 DNA: TGTGCCAGCAGCTTGGGAGGACTAGGAACAGATACGCAGTATTTT; CDR3 protein: CASSLGGLGTDTQYF; D gene: TRBD2; V gene: TRBV5-5; clone size: -; J gene: TRBJ2-3
CDR3 DNA: TGTGCCAGCAGTTTCGGGACAGATTCACCCCTCCACTTT; CDR3 protein: CASSFGTDSPLHF; D gene: TRBD1; V gene: TRBV7-4; clone size: -; J gene: TRBJ1-6
CDR3 DNA: TGTGCCAGCAGTCAGGGGACCACAGATACGCAGTATTTT; CDR3 protein: CASSQGTTDTQYF; D gene: -; V gene: TRBV12-3/TRBV12-4; clone size: -; J gene: TRBJ2-3
CDR3 DNA: TGCAGTGCTGGCTCGGCAGCGGTCTATGGCTACACCTTC; CDR3 protein: CSAGSAAVYGYTF; D gene: -; V gene: TRBV20-1; clone size: -; J gene: TRBJ1-2
CDR3 DNA: TGTGCCAGCAGTTTAAGTTTTGGGGACAGTGAAGCTTTCTTT; CDR3 protein: CASSLSFGDSEAFF; D gene: TRBD1; V gene: TRBV27; clone size: few; J gene: TRBJ1-1
CDR3 DNA: TGTGCCAGCAGCCAATCGGGTAGCGGTGCCGGGGAGCTGTTTTTT; CDR3 protein: CASSQSGSGAGELFF; D gene: -; V gene: TRBV5-4; clone size: -; J gene: TRBJ2-2
CDR3 DNA: TGTGCCAGCAGCTTAGCGACGGTTAACACTGAAGCTTTCTTT; CDR3 protein: CASSLATVNTEAFF; D gene: -; V gene: TRBV7-6; clone size: once; J gene: TRBJ1-1
CDR3 DNA: TGTGCCAGCAGTGAAGGGGTAGGATTTGAGCAGTACTTC; CDR3 protein: CASSEGVGFEQYF; D gene: -; V gene: TRBV2; clone size: -; J gene: TRBJ2-7
CDR3 DNA: TGTGCCAGCAGTGAAGCTCACGGGACAGGAAATGAAAAACTGTTTTTT; CDR3 protein: CASSEAHGTGNEKLFF; D gene: TRBD1; V gene: TRBV6-1; clone size: -; J gene: TRBJ1-4
CDR3 DNA: -; CDR3 protein: CACSARDNYEAFF; D gene: -; V gene: TRBV25-1; clone size: few; J gene: TRBJ1-1
CDR3 DNA: TGCAGCGTTGAACCGGCGGGGTCCTACAATGAGCAGTTCTTC; CDR3 protein: CSVEPAGSYNEQFF; D gene: -; V gene: TRBV29-1; clone size: many; J gene: TRBJ2-1
CDR3 DNA: TGTGCCAGCGCCCCTCGGGGAACCGGGGAGCTGTTTTTT; CDR3 protein: CASAPRGTGELFF; D gene: -; V gene: TRBV7-2; clone size: -; J gene: TRBJ2-2
CDR3 DNA: TGTGCCAGCAAGGGGGCTAGCACAGATACGCAGTATTTT; CDR3 protein: CASKGASTDTQYF; D gene: TRBD1; V gene: TRBV5-6; clone size: -; J gene: TRBJ2-3
CDR3 DNA: TGTGCCAACACTCTGGTACTAGCGGGGGGTCAGGAGACCCAGTACTTC; CDR3 protein: CANTLVLAGGQETQYF; D gene: TRBD2; V gene: TRBV7-8; clone size: many; J gene: TRBJ2-5
CDR3 DNA: TGTGCCAGCAGTGTTTCGGGGGCGAGGACCGGGGAGCTGTTTTTT; CDR3 protein: CASSVSGARTGELFF; D gene: -; V gene: TRBV25-1; clone size: -; J gene: TRBJ2-2
CDR3 DNA: TGCGCCAGCAGCTTGGAGACAGGGAATGAAAAACTGTTTTTT; CDR3 protein: CASSLETGNEKLFF; D gene: TRBD1; V gene: TRBV5-1; clone size: few; J gene: TRBJ1-4
CDR3 DNA: TGTGCCAGCAAGGAAAGCGGGACCTACGAGCAGTACTTC; CDR3 protein: CASKESGTYEQYF; D gene: TRBD2; V gene: TRBV6-6; clone size: -; J gene: TRBJ2-7
CDR3 DNA: TGTGCCAGCAGCTTGGGGCGGGGGGGCACAGATACGCAGTATTTT; CDR3 protein: CASSLGRGGTDTQYF; D gene: TRBD2; V gene: TRBV7-9; clone size: -; J gene: TRBJ2-3
CDR3 DNA: TGTGCCAGCAGTTTGTGGGGAGGGGACTATGGCTACACCTTC; CDR3 protein: CASSLWGGDYGYTF; D gene: -; V gene: TRBV12-5; clone size: -; J gene: TRBJ1-2
CDR3 DNA: TGTGCCAGCAGTCGGGGGGGCACCTACGAGCAGTACTTC; CDR3 protein: CASSRGGTYEQYF; D gene: TRBD2; V gene: TRBV13; clone size: many; J gene: TRBJ2-7
CDR3 DNA: TGCAGTGCTAGCTACCTACTAGCGGGGGGGCGGGATACGCAGTATTTT; CDR3 protein: CSASYLLAGGRDTQYF; D gene: TRBD2; V gene: TRBV20-1; clone size: -; J gene: TRBJ2-3
CDR3 DNA: TGTGCCAGCAGCCCGGGACTAGCGGGGCTCGCGAACACCGGGGAGCTGTTTTTT; CDR3 protein: CASSPGLAGLANTGELFF; D gene: TRBD2; V gene: TRBV7-9; clone size: many; J gene: TRBJ2-2
CDR3 DNA: TGTGCCAGTAGTATCAGTAGGATCAATGAAGCTTTCTTT; CDR3 protein: CASSISRINEAFF; D gene: -; V gene: TRBV19; clone size: -; J gene: TRBJ1-1
CDR3 DNA: TGTGCCAGCAGCTTAGGGGCGGGGACGAGCGAGACCCAGTACTTC; CDR3 protein: CASSLGAGTSETQYF; D gene: -; V gene: TRBV7-2; clone size: once; J gene: TRBJ2-5
CDR3 DNA: TGTGCCAGCAGTTACCTGAGGGTTAACTCACCCCTCCACTTT; CDR3 protein: CASSYLRVNSPLHF; D gene: -; V gene: TRBV2; clone size: -; J gene: TRBJ1-6
CDR3 DNA: TGTGCCAGCAAAGTGGGAGGGCCAGCTGTAGAGACCCAGTACTTC; CDR3 protein: CASKVGGPAVETQYF; D gene: TRBD2; V gene: TRBV7-9; clone size: many; J gene: TRBJ2-5
CDR3 DNA: TGTGCCAGCAGTGTACAAGGGGAGGGGGAGCTGTTTTTT; CDR3 protein: CASSVQGEGELFF; D gene: -; V gene: TRBV2; clone size: -; J gene: TRBJ2-2
CDR3 DNA: TGCAGTGCTAGGGGGCGCGGGAGGACCAACAATGAGCAGTTCTTC; CDR3 protein: CSARGRGRTNNEQFF; D gene: TRBD2; V gene: TRBV20-1; clone size: -; J gene: TRBJ2-1
CDR3 DNA: TGCAGTGCTACACTAGCGTACGAGCAGTACTTC; CDR3 protein: CSATLAYEQYF; D gene: TRBD2; V gene: TRBV20-1; clone size: many; J gene: TRBJ2-7
CDR3 DNA: TGTGCCAGCAGCCCAACCGACAGGAGCTCCTACAATGAGCAGTTCTTC; CDR3 protein: CASSPTDRSSYNEQFF; D gene: -; V gene: TRBV7-9; clone size: many; J gene: TRBJ2-1
CDR3 DNA: TGCGCCAGCAGCCCTCTTGGACAGGGTAGTGGAGAGCAGTACTTC; CDR3 protein: CASSPLGQGSGEQYF; D gene: TRBD1; V gene: TRBV5-1; clone size: -; J gene: TRBJ2-7
CDR3 DNA: TGCAGTGCTAGAGACCTAAGCTTGGACCCCGGGTCCTACGAGCAGTACTTC; CDR3 protein: CSARDLSLDPGSYEQYF; D gene: -; V gene: TRBV20-1; clone size: -; J gene: TRBJ2-7